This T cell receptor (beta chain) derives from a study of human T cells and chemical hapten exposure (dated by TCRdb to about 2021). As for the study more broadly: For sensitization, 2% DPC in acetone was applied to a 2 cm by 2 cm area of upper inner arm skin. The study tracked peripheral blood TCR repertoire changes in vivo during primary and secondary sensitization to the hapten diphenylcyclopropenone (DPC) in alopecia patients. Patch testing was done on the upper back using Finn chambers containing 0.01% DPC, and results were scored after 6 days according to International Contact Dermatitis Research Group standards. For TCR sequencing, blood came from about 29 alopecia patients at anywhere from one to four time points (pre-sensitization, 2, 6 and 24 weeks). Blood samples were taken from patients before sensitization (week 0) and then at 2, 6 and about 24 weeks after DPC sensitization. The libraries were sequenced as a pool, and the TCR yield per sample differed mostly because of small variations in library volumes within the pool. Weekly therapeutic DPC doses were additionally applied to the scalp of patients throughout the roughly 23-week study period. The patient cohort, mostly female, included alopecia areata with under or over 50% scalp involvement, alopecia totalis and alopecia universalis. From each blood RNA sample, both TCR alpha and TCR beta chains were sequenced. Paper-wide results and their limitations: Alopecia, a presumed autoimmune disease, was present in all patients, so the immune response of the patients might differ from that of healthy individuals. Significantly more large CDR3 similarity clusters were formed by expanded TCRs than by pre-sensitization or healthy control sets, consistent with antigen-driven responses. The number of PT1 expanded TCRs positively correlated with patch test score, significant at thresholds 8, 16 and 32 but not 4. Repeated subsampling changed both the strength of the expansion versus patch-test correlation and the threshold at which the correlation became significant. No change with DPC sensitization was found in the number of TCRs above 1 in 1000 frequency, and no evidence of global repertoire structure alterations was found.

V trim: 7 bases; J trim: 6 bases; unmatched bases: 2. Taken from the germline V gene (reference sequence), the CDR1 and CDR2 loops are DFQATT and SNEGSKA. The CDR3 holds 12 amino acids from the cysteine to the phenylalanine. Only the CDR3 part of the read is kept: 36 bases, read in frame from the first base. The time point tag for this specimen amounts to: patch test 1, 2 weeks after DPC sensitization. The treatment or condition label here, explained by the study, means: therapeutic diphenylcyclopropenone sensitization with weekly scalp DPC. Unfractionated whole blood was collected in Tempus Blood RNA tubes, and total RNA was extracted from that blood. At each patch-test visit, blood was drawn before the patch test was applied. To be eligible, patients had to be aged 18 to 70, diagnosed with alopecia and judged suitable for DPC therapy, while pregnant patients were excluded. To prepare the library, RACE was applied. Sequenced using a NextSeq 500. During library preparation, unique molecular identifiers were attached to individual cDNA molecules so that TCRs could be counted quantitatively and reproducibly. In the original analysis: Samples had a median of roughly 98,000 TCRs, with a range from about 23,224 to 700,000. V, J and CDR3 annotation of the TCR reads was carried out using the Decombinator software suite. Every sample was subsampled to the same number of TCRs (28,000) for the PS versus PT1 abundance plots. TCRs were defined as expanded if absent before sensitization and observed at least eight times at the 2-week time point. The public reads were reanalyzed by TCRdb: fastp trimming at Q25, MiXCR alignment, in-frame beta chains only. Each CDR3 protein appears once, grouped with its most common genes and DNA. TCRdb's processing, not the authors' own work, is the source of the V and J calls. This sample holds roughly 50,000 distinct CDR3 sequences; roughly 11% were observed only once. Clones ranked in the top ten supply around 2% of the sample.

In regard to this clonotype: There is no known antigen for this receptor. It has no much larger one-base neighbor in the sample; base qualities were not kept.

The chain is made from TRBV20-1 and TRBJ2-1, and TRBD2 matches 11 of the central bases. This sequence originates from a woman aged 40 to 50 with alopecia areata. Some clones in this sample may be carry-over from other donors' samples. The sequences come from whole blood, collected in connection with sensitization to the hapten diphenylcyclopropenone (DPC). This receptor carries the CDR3 CSVGLAANEQFF. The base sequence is TGCAGTGTGGGACTAGCGGCCAATGAGCAGTTCTTC.